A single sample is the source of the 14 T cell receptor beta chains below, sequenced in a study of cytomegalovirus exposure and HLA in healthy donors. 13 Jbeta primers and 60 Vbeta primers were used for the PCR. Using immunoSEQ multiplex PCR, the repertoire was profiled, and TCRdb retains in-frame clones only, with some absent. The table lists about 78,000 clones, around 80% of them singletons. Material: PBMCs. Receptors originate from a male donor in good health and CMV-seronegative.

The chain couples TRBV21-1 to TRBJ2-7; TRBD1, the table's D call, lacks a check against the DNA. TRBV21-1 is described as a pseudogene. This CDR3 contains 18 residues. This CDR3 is CASSKARICWDREGEQYF. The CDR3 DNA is TGTGCCAGCAGCAAAGCTCGGATCTGCTGGGACAGGGAGGGCGAGCAGTACTTC.

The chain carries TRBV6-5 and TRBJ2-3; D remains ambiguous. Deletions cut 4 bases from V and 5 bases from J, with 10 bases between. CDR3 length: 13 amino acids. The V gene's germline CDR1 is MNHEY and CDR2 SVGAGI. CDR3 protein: CASSFRGRDTQYF. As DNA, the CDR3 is TGTGCCAGCAGTTTTCGTGGTAGAGATACGCAGTATTTT.

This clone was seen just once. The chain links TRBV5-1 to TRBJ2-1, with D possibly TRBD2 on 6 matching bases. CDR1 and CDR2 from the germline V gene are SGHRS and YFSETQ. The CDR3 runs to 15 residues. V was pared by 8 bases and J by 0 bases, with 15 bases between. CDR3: CASASATSSYNEQFF. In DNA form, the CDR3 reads TGCGCCAGTGCATCGGCGACTAGCTCCTACAATGAGCAGTTCTTC.

The CDR3, as DNA: TGTGCCAGCAGTTTAACGCCTAGCGGGGTGAACACCGGGGAGCTGTTTTTT. Translation: CASSLTPSGVNTGELFF. This sequence joins TRBV27 and TRBJ2-2, with TRBD2 identical over 9 bases. The CDR3 is made up of 17 amino acids. Germline CDR1 and CDR2: MNHEY and SMNVEV (reference sequence). J was trimmed by 1 base and V by 2 bases; bases with no gene match: 5.

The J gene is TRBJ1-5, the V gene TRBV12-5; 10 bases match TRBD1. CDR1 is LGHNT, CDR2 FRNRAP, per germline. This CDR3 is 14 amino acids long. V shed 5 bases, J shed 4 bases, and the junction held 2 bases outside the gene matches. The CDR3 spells CASGGDRGNQPQHF. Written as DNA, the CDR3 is TGTGCTAGTGGTGGGGACAGGGGAAATCAGCCCCAGCATTTT.

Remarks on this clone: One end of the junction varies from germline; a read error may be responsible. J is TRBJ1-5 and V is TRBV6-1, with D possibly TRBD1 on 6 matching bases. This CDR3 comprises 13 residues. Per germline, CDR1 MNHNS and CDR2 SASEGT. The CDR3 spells CASSEQGNQPQNF. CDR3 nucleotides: TGTGCCAGCAGTGAGCAGGGGAATCAGCCCCAGAATTTT.

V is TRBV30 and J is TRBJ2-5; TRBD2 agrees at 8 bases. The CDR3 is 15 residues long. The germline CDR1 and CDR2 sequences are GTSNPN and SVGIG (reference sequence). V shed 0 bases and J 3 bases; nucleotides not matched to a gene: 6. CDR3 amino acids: CAWSVRWRGEETQYF. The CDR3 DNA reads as TGTGCCTGGAGTGTACGGTGGCGGGGGGAAGAGACCCAGTACTTC.

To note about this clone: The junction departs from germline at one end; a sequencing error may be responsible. In DNA form, the CDR3 reads TGTGCCAGCAGCTTTGGACCAGTGTCAGTGGGAGATCAGCCCCAGAATTTT. Translation gives CASSFGPVSVGDQPQNF. The V and J genes are TRBV5-6 and TRBJ1-5; D unclear. Germline CDR1 and CDR2: SGHDT and YYEEEE. The CDR3 has 17 residues.

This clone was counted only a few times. As DNA, the CDR3 is TGCGCCAGCTCTGACGGGGCGAACACCGGGGAGCTGTTTTTT. It is translated as CASSDGANTGELFF. This chain uses TRBV10-1 with TRBJ2-2; TRBD2 is a possible D gene (5 bases). Trimming shortened V by 8 bases and J by 0 bases, and 10 bases separated the two germline ends. The CDR3 has 14 amino acids. Germline lookup yields CDR1 WNHNN and CDR2 SYGVQD (reference sequence).

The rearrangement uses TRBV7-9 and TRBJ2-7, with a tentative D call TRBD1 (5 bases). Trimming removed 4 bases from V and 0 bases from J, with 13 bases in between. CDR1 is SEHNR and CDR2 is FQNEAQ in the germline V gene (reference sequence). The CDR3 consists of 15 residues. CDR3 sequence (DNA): TGTGCCAGCAGCTCTAATAAGGGGCTCTCCTACGAGCAGTACTTC. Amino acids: CASSSNKGLSYEQYF.

CDR3 nucleotides: TGTGCCAGCAGCTACAGGGACACAGATACGCAGTATTTT. Protein: CASSYRDTDTQYF. V gene TRBV7-3 combines with J gene TRBJ2-3; D might be TRBD1 (6 bases). V was cut by 4 bases and J by 2 bases, with 7 bases left in between. CDR1 SGHTA and CDR2 FQGTGA come from the germline V gene. CDR3 length: 13 residues.

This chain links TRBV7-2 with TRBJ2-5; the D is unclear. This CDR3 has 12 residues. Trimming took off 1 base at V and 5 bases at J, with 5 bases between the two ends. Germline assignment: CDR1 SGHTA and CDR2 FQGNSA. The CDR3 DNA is TGTGCCAGCAGCTTAGGGAGCGAGACCCAGTACTTC. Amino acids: CASSLGSETQYF.

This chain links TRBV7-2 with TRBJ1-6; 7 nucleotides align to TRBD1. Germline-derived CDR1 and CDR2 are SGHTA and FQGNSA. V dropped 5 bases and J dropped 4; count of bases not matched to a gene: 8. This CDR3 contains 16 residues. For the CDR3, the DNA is TGTGCCAGCAGCCGTGAGACAGGGCCTTATAATTCACCCCTCCACTTT. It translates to CASSRETGPYNSPLHF.

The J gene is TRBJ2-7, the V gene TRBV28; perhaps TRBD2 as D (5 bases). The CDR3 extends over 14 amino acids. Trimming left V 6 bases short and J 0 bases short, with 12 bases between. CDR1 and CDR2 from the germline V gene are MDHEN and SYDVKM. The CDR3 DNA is TGTGCCAGCAGCCCCGGGATCCGCTCCTACGAGCAGTACTTC. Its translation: CASSPGIRSYEQYF.